The clone carrying this T cell receptor (beta chain) was counted a single time. The antigen remains undetermined. Assay used: immunoSEQ multiplex PCR; TCRdb lists only in-frame clones, some missing. The table has 20,000 to 25,000 clones, 76% seen once; the top ten hold roughly 15%. The sample originates from a study of CD4 T cells in relation to SARS-CoV-2 and coronaviruses. General study points: SARS-CoV-2-driven expansion was significantly weaker in crossreactive than monoreactive clones.

CD4+ T cells from unexposed donors were obtained before the COVID-19 pandemic (2011-2018). Isolation of CD4+ T cells took place after nine to ten days in culture. Cells permitting, SARS-CoV-2 S/N and four cold-coronavirus spikes were tested on unexposed-donor CD4+ T cells. Germline V CDR1 and CDR2: MNHEY, SVGAGI. V was trimmed by 0 bases and J by 8 bases, leaving 11 bases between them. CDR3 length equals 15 residues. This chain uses TRBV6-5 with TRBJ1-6; D is ambiguous. The clonotype comes from a human donor in good health. The specimen sequenced was CD4+ T cells from PBMCs, cultured in vitro. The chain's CDR3 is CASSYSNRWDSPLHF. The CDR3 DNA sequence: TGTGCCAGCAGTTACTCGAATAGGTGGGATTCACCCCTCCACTTT.